The 15 T cell receptor beta chains reported below all come from one sample, sequenced in a study of OX40 agonist ivuxolimab in advanced cancers. The method behind the library was the immunoSEQ multiplex PCR assay. TCRdb retrieved this table from immuneACCESS and kept in-frame rearrangements only. Not all clones are present; in checked studies, unresolved V genes account for under half, and no reason is known for the remainder. A total of approximately 69,000 clones appear in this sample, approximately 80% of them only once. The ten largest clones add up to approximately 2.3% of the sample. Sequencing used CD4+ or CD8+ T cells sorted from blood, obtained in a trial of the OX40 agonist ivuxolimab. The source of these receptors is an adult with an advanced solid tumor such as melanoma, head and neck, liver or kidney cancer.

The rearrangement links TRBV9 to TRBJ1-3, with D unclear. There are 15 residues in the CDR3. Trimming cost V 4 bases and J 0 bases, with 11 bases left between them. Germline V gene lookup returns CDR1 SGDLS and CDR2 YYNGEE. The CDR3 DNA is TGTGCCAGCAGCCCTAGAGGAACCTCTGGAAACACCATATATTTT. It specifies CASSPRGTSGNTIYF.

A single count supports this clone. The chain joins TRBV5-1 to TRBJ1-5, with D hard to call. Trimming stripped 0 bases from V and 6 bases from J, with 10 bases between. Germline CDR1 SGHRS, CDR2 YFSETQ. This CDR3 is 14 amino acids long. Here the CDR3 reads CASSLVAGGQPQHF. CDR3 in DNA: TGCGCCAGCAGCTTGGTGGCTGGAGGTCAGCCCCAGCATTTT.

The chain is built from TRBV27 and TRBJ1-5; D is ambiguous. This CDR3 comprises 12 residues. V was cut by 2 bases and J by 2 bases, with 1 base left in between. Per germline, CDR1 MNHEY and CDR2 SMNVEV (reference sequence). CDR3 nucleotides: TGTGCCAGCAGTTTAGGCAATCAGCCCCAGCATTTT. Its translation is CASSLGNQPQHF.

V is TRBV11-2 and J is TRBJ2-7; weak D call: TRBD2 (5 bases). V lost 5 bases, J lost 2 bases, and 10 bases lay in between. This CDR3 is 13 amino acids long. Per the germline V gene, CDR1 is SGHAT and CDR2 is FQNNGV. CDR3 in DNA: TGTGCCAGCAGCACTAGAAGGGCCTACGAGCAGTACTTC. Protein product: CASSTRRAYEQYF.

CDR3 sequence: CSVDLSGAPTDTQYF. DNA for the CDR3: TGCAGCGTTGACCTGAGCGGGGCCCCCACAGATACGCAGTATTTT. The V call is TRBV29-1, the J call TRBJ2-3; 7 bases are a match to TRBD2. Germline assignment: CDR1 SQVTM and CDR2 ANQGSEA. The CDR3 consists of 15 residues. Losses at the gene ends were 3 bases for V and 2 bases for J; bases not matched to a gene: 8.

The chain has TRBV19 and TRBJ1-4; 9 bases are a match to TRBD1. The length of the CDR3 is 16 residues. Germline V gives CDR1 LNHDA, CDR2 SQIVND (reference sequence). With 8 bases clipped from V and 3 bases from J, the junction kept 10 bases outside the gene matches. The CDR3 DNA reads as TGTGCCAGTTCTCCGGGACAGGGTATATCTAATGAAAAACTGTTTTTT. Its translation is CASSPGQGISNEKLFF.

In its sample, this clone is medium-sized (0.01 to 0.1%). The chain recombines TRBV15 with TRBJ1-2, with a possible D match to TRBD1 (6 bases). CDR1 is LNHNV, CDR2 YYDKDF, per germline (reference sequence). Trimming cost V 0 bases and J 4 bases, with 12 bases left between them. CDR3 length: 15 residues. In nucleotides, the CDR3 is TGTGCCACCAGCAGAGACACCCAGGGGAGCTATGGCTACACCTTC. It encodes CATSRDTQGSYGYTF.

The chain has TRBV7-9 and TRBJ1-4; 8 bases line up with TRBD1. Germline V CDR1 and CDR2: SEHNR, FQNEAQ (reference sequence). CDR3 length: 14 amino acids. After removal of 5 bases from V and 3 bases from J, the junction contained 2 bases not matched to a gene. CDR3 sequence (DNA): TGTGCCAGCAGCCGGACAGGGTCTAATGAAAAACTGTTTTTT. Protein product: CASSRTGSNEKLFF.

The CDR3 is CASRKTGRENEQYF. CDR3 nucleotide sequence: TGTGCCAGTAGAAAAACAGGCAGGGAGAACGAGCAGTACTTC. This chain connects TRBV19 to TRBJ2-7; D possibly uses TRBD1 or TRBD2 (5 bases each). V was trimmed by 6 bases and J by 5 bases, leaving 17 bases between them. The CDR3 covers 14 residues. Per the germline V gene, CDR1 is LNHDA and CDR2 is SQIVND (reference sequence).

The genes are TRBV5-4 and TRBJ2-5; 8 positions match TRBD2. Trimming removed 4 bases from V and 5 bases from J; junction bases left unmatched: 7. The CDR3 consists of 14 residues. Looked up from germline, CDR1 is SGHNT and CDR2 is YYREEE (reference sequence). In nucleotides, the CDR3 is TGTGCCAGCAGCCCCGGACTAGCCCAGGAGACCCAGTACTTC. Translating it yields CASSPGLAQETQYF. Combining the CDR3 with reference TRBV5-4 and TRBJ2-5 gives the whole variable domain ETGVTQSPTHLIKTRGQQVTLRCSSQSGHNTVSWYQQALGQGPQFIFQYYREEENGRGNFPPRFSGLQFPNYSSELNVNALELDDSALYLCASSPGLAQETQYFGPGTRLLVL.

The gene calls are TRBV7-2 and TRBJ1-3, with D possibly TRBD1 on 6 matching bases. The CDR3 has 12 amino acids. Germline V CDR1 and CDR2: SGHTA, FQGNSA. Between the trimmed V and J ends, which lost 8 bases and 8 bases, there was a span of 13 bases. The chain's CDR3 is CASGWDTHTIYF. The CDR3 DNA sequence: TGTGCCAGCGGGTGGGACACCCACACCATATATTTT.

In its sample, this clone was seen once. The rearrangement links TRBV7-2 to TRBJ1-5; D is ambiguous. The V gene lost 3 bases and the J gene lost 5 bases, with 8 bases spanning the gap. This CDR3 has 13 residues. In germline, CDR1 is SGHTA, CDR2 FQGNSA. The CDR3 region is CASSFQTYQPQHF. The CDR3 region has the DNA TGTGCCAGCAGCTTTCAAACTTATCAGCCCCAGCATTTT.

The chain is built from TRBV19 and TRBJ2-1; the match to TRBD2 covers 7 bases. The length of the CDR3 is 12 residues. The J segment lost 8 bases and the V segment lost 7 bases, leaving 5 bases of the junction unmatched. The V gene's germline CDR1 is LNHDA and CDR2 SQIVND (reference sequence). The CDR3 region has the DNA TGTGCCAGTACCCTCCGGGGGGATGAGCAGTTCTTC. It codes for CASTLRGDEQFF. The variable domain in full, with the rest retrieved from reference TRBV19 and TRBJ2-1, is DGGITQSPKYLFRKEGQNVTLSCEQNLNHDAMYWYRQDPGQGLRLIYYSQIVNDFQKGDIAEGYSVSREKKESFPLTVTSAQKNPTAFYLCASTLRGDEQFFGPGTRLTVL.

This clone is a singleton in its sample. The genes are TRBV10-1 and TRBJ2-2; TRBD1 might be the D (6 bases). The ends were cut back, 8 bases at V and 4 bases at J, with 14 bases in the middle. This CDR3 has 14 residues. Germline V lookup: CDR1 WNHNN, CDR2 SYGVQD (reference sequence). CDR3 sequence: CASRNRESTGELFF. The CDR3 DNA reads TGCGCCAGCCGGAACAGGGAGTCCACCGGGGAGCTGTTTTTT.

The rearrangement links TRBV5-1 to TRBJ2-7, with 12 bases that match TRBD2. In germline, CDR1 is SGHRS, CDR2 YFSETQ. Losses at the gene ends were 2 bases for V and 0 bases for J; bases not matched to a gene: 3. The CDR3 loop spans 16 amino acids. Written as DNA, the CDR3 is TGCGCCAGCAGCTTTATGACTAGCGGGAGCTCCTACGAGCAGTACTTC. Translating gives CASSFMTSGSSYEQYF.